The 9 T cell receptor beta chains below were found in one sample sequenced in a study of beta chain features in type 1 diabetes (dated by TCRdb to 2016 to 2019). The method behind the library was the immunoSEQ multiplex PCR assay. All of the isolated RNA was reverse transcribed with the High Capacity cDNA Reverse Transcription Kit, so expressed TCRB transcripts were sequenced. Imported from immuneACCESS, the table was reduced by TCRdb to in-frame sequences with V and J called. These copies leave out some clones; in studies compared against another copy, an unresolved V gene accounts for under half, and the cause of the remainder is not known. The sample table holds more than 150,000 clones, of which around 13% were seen once. Clones ranked in the top ten supply approximately 0.64% of the sample. The sequencing input was central memory CD4+ T cells from blood. Receptors originate from a woman under 30 in good health.

The chain carries TRBV6-4 and TRBJ1-1; D is uncertain. The CDR3 length is 13 residues. V dropped 5 bases and J dropped 0 bases, with 7 bases sitting between them. The germline V gene has CDR1 MRHNA and CDR2 SNTAGT. CDR3 in DNA: TGTGCCAGCAGTCACGGGATGAACACTGAAGCTTTCTTT. Protein sequence: CASSHGMNTEAFF.

The genes are TRBV19 and TRBJ2-1; tentative D call: TRBD1 (5 bases). This CDR3 comprises 14 residues. Trimming took 4 bases from V and 7 from J, leaving 14 bases between them. The germline V gene has CDR1 LNHDA and CDR2 SQIVND (reference sequence). Here the CDR3 reads CASSRGIEGNEQFF. In nucleotides, the CDR3 is TGTGCCAGTAGTAGGGGCATCGAAGGTAATGAGCAGTTCTTC.

The V and J genes are TRBV19 and TRBJ2-4, with TRBD2 matching over 9 bases. The V gene end was trimmed by 5 bases and the J gene end by 5 bases; junction bases not matched to a gene: 10. CDR1 and CDR2 (germline): LNHDA, SQIVND (reference sequence). The CDR3 extends over 16 amino acids. CDR3: CASSGAGTSSQNIQYF. CDR3 DNA: TGTGCCAGTAGTGGCGCCGGGACTAGCAGCCAAAACATTCAGTACTTC.

In this sample, this clone turned up a few times. The chain uses TRBV30 and TRBJ1-1, with D maybe TRBD1 (5 bases). CDR1 is GTSNPN, CDR2 SVGIG, per germline (reference sequence). CDR3 length equals 15 residues. V was clipped by 3 bases and J by 8 bases, with 22 bases between them. The CDR3 protein is CAWRGGVTSWGEAFF. CDR3 DNA sequence: TGTGCCTGGAGGGGCGGGGTGACCTCTTGGGGGGAAGCTTTCTTT.

This clone was detected a few times. The chain has TRBV13 and TRBJ1-2, with 8 bases aligning to TRBD1. CDR3 length: 13 residues. Germline-derived CDR1 and CDR2 are PRHDT and FYEKMQ (reference sequence). With V trimmed by 7 bases and J by 4 bases, 5 bases remained unmatched. The CDR3 spells CASNFQGAYGYTF. Here the CDR3 DNA reads TGTGCCAGCAACTTCCAGGGGGCCTATGGCTACACCTTC.

This CDR3 is CASSFDRSTDTQYF. The CDR3 DNA sequence: TGTGCCAGCAGCTTTGACAGGAGCACAGATACGCAGTATTTT. V is TRBV7-2 and J is TRBJ2-3; D is perhaps TRBD1 (6 bases). Deletions cut 3 bases from V and 0 bases from J, with 7 bases between. The CDR3 is 14 residues long. Germline lookup yields CDR1 SGHTA and CDR2 FQGNSA.

The chain couples TRBV7-9 to TRBJ2-3, with 8 bases identical to TRBD2. The CDR3 is 14 amino acids. With V trimmed by 8 bases and J by 4 bases, 8 bases remained unmatched. Germline assignment: CDR1 SEHNR and CDR2 FQNEAQ (reference sequence). The CDR3 bases are TGTGCCAGCGGGCCCAGCGGGGGAGCAGATACGCAGTATTTT. Translating gives CASGPSGGADTQYF.

The genes are TRBV5-8 and TRBJ2-3; D is undetermined. This CDR3 region has 14 residues. Germline assignment: CDR1 SGHTS and CDR2 YDEGEE. V lost 0 bases and J lost 0, with 5 bases in between. CDR3 in amino acids: CASSLGASTDTQYF. CDR3 bases: TGTGCCAGCAGCTTGGGGGCTAGCACAGATACGCAGTATTTT.

Only a few counts were recorded for this clone. The junction departs from the called germline gene at one end, perhaps through a read error. The CDR3 sequence: CAISPEALDTQYF. The CDR3 nucleotides are TGTGCCATCAGTCCTGAGGCCCTAGATACGCAGTATTTT. The chain uses TRBV6-6 and TRBJ2-3; D unclear. Germline-derived CDR1 and CDR2 are MNHNY and SVGAGI (reference sequence). The CDR3 covers 13 residues.